The 24 T cell receptor beta chains below come from one sample, sequenced in a study of T cells in Graves' hyperthyroidism and ophthalmopathy. The CDR3 regions of TCR beta were amplified from RNA transcripts. HTBI primers were employed in a first-round RT-PCR of the TCR CDR3. TCRdb reprocessed the multiplex PCR reads via MiXCR and lists one record per CDR3 protein. The sample lists about 400,000 distinct CDR3 sequences, around 14% seen once, with about a quarter in the top ten. The sequencing sample was made of blood. The receptor set was obtained from a woman younger than 30 with Graves' hyperthyroidism that later progressed to Graves' ophthalmopathy.

This clonotype was detected many times. The rearrangement joins TRBV28 to TRBJ2-3; D unresolved. Germline CDR1 is MDHEN and CDR2 is SYDVKM. The V and J ends lost 1 base and 4 bases respectively, with 6 bases between them. The CDR3 runs 13 residues. Here the CDR3 reads CASSLYLPDTQYF. CDR3 DNA sequence: TGTGCCAGCAGTTTATATCTCCCAGATACGCAGTATTTT. Using reference TRBV28 and TRBJ2-3 for the parts outside the CDR3, the full variable domain is DVKVTQSSRYLVKRTGEKVFLECVQDMDHENMFWYRQDPGLGLRLIYFSYDVKMKEKGDIPEGYSVSREKKERFSLILESASTNQTSMYLCASSLYLPDTQYFGPGTRLTVL.

The rearrangement links TRBV6-5 to TRBJ2-6; no definite D call. The length of the CDR3 is 18 residues. The germline V gene encodes CDR1 MNHEY and CDR2 SVGAGI. V was shortened by 0 bases and J by 0 bases, with 12 bases between the two germline ends. The DNA of the CDR3 is TGTGCCAGCAGTTACTCTACCAAGTTGACCTCTGGGGCCAACGTCCTGACTTTC. Translated: CASSYSTKLTSGANVLTF.

The chain employs TRBV6-6 and TRBJ2-7, with 14 positions matching TRBD2. Per the germline V gene, CDR1 is MNHNY and CDR2 is SVGAGI (reference sequence). This CDR3 spans 18 amino acids. V was pared by 2 bases and J by 3 bases, with 9 bases of the junction left unmatched. CDR3 sequence reads: CASSYLRTSGRTIYEQYF. The CDR3 bases are TGTGCCAGCAGTTACCTTAGGACTAGCGGGAGGACTATCTACGAGCAGTACTTC.

The sample holds many counts of this clonotype. The chain recombines TRBV7-6 with TRBJ2-6; D is unresolved. This CDR3 has 13 residues. Deletions cut 5 bases from V and 1 base from J, with 3 bases between. Germline V gene data show CDR1 as SGHVS and CDR2 as FNYEAQ. CDR3 sequence reads: CASSQSGANVLTF. CDR3 DNA: TGTGCCAGCAGCCAGTCTGGGGCCAACGTCCTGACTTTC.

V gene TRBV15 combines with J gene TRBJ1-2; no firm D call. CDR3 length: 15 residues. CDR1 and CDR2 from the germline V gene are LNHNV and YYDKDF (reference sequence). Trimming stripped 3 bases from V and 6 bases from J, with 17 bases between. This CDR3 is CATSRTYPEEDGYTF. In DNA form, the CDR3 reads TGTGCCACCAGCAGGACATACCCGGAGGAGGATGGCTACACCTTC.

This clonotype was found many times. The chain combines TRBV11-2 with TRBJ2-7; 8 nucleotides agree with TRBD1. The CDR3 has 16 residues. Unmatched junction bases numbered 8, after V lost 1 base and J lost 3 bases. Germline V gene data show CDR1 as SGHAT and CDR2 as FQNNGV. For the CDR3, the DNA is TGTGCCAGCAGCTTAGTGTCGGGACAGGAATACTACGAGCAGTACTTC. Translated, it gives CASSLVSGQEYYEQYF.

The chain recombines TRBV12-3 or TRBV12-4 with TRBJ2-2; D might be TRBD2 (5 bases). The V end was cut by 6 bases, the J end by 1 base, with 9 bases between. The CDR3 totals 14 residues. The CDR3 protein is CASRTRENTGELFF. The CDR3 DNA sequence: TGTGCCAGCAGGACTCGGGAGAACACCGGGGAGCTGTTTTTT.

The gene calls are TRBV18 and TRBJ2-5; 11 bases line up with TRBD2. CDR1 KGHSH and CDR2 LQKENI come from the germline V gene. The CDR3 spans 19 residues. The V and J ends lost 2 bases and 1 base, in that order; junction bases with no gene match: 12. The CDR3, as DNA: TGTGCCAGCTCACCAAAGTGCACGCTAGCGGGAGGATCCCAAGAGACCCAGTACTTC. Residues: CASSPKCTLAGGSQETQYF.

This clonotype was seen a few times. This rearrangement joins TRBV5-1 to TRBJ2-7; tentatively, D is TRBD1 (5 bases). V was trimmed by 1 base and J by 6 bases, leaving 8 bases between them. The germline CDR1 and CDR2 sequences are SGHRS and YFSETQ. This CDR3 region has 12 residues. CDR3 coding DNA: TGCGCCAGCAGCTTGACAGGTCTCGAGCAGTACTTC. Amino acids: CASSLTGLEQYF. The full variable domain, rest sourced from reference TRBV5-1 and TRBJ2-7, is KAGVTQTPRYLIKTRGQQVTLSCSPISGHRSVSWYQQTPGQGLQFLFEYFSETQRNKGNFPGRFSGRQFSNSRSEMNVSTLELGDSALYLCASSLTGLEQYFGPGTRLTVT.

This clonotype occurred many times. This sequence joins TRBV27 and TRBJ2-7; TRBD2 is a possible D gene (6 bases). From germline, CDR1 is MNHEY and CDR2 SMNVEV (reference sequence). Trimming left V 6 bases short and J 3 bases short, with 18 bases between. The CDR3 has 15 residues. CDR3 nucleotides: TGTGCCAGCAGCACCTTTTCCGGGGGTTACTACGAGCAGTACTTC. This codes for CASSTFSGGYYEQYF.

This clonotype was found a few times. The rearrangement links TRBV6-6 to TRBJ2-3; 8 bases are a match to TRBD2. The length of the CDR3 is 18 residues. Losses at the gene ends were 2 bases for V and 1 base for J; bases not matched to a gene: 11. Germline V CDR1 and CDR2: MNHNY, SVGAGI (reference sequence). CDR3 nucleotide sequence: TGTGCCAGCAGTTACCGGGGGACTAGAAACGGTCGCACAGATACGCAGTATTTT. Its protein product is CASSYRGTRNGRTDTQYF.

The sample holds many counts of this clonotype. Here the CDR3 DNA reads TGTGCCAGCAGCTTAGCGGGAGAGGGCACCGGGGAGCTGTTTTTT. It is translated as CASSLAGEGTGELFF. The rearrangement links TRBV11-2 to TRBJ2-2; D is possibly TRBD2 (6 bases). Trimming left V 1 base short and J 4 bases short, with 10 bases between. The CDR3 totals 15 residues. Germline CDR1 reads SGHAT; CDR2 reads FQNNGV.

V usage is TRBV7-9 and J usage is TRBJ2-7; a possible D gene is TRBD2 (6 bases). Trimming stripped 6 bases from V and 5 bases from J, with 17 bases between. This CDR3 has 14 amino acids. Germline loops: CDR1 SEHNR, CDR2 FQNEAQ (reference sequence). CDR3 DNA: TGTGCCAGCAGGGAGGGTGGCGGATTCCACGAGCAGTACTTC. The encoded protein is CASREGGGFHEQYF.

This clonotype was seen more than once but under ten times. V is TRBV5-1 and J is TRBJ2-5; D is unresolved. Between the trimmed V and J ends, which lost 2 bases and 3 bases, there was a span of 8 bases. The germline gives CDR1 SGHRS, CDR2 YFSETQ. There are 13 residues in the CDR3. As DNA, the CDR3 is TGCGCCAGCAGCTTTGGGCAAAAAGAGACCCAGTACTTC. Translated: CASSFGQKETQYF.

The CDR3 region has the DNA TGCGCCAGCAGCCAAGATCTATGGTCGGGAGAGCAGTACTTC. Its translation is CASSQDLWSGEQYF. This chain joins TRBV4-3 and TRBJ2-7, with a weak D call TRBD2 (5 bases). Germline values: CDR1 LGHNA, CDR2 YSLEER. The CDR3 sequence is 14 residues long. Trimming removed 0 bases at V and 7 bases at J, with 13 bases between.

This chain joins TRBV3-1 and TRBJ1-1; 7 bases are shared with TRBD1. Germline assignment: CDR1 LGHDT and CDR2 YNNKEL (reference sequence). V was pared by 4 bases and J by 4 bases, with 3 bases of the junction left unmatched. The CDR3 is 13 amino acids. CDR3 sequence reads: CASSLKGATEAFF. Written as DNA, the CDR3 is TGTGCCAGCAGCCTGAAGGGGGCCACTGAAGCTTTCTTT.

A remark on this clonotype: At one end the junction does not follow the germline gene, possibly because of a read error. The V and J genes are TRBV11-2 and TRBJ2-1, with TRBD2 identical over 12 bases. Germline lookup yields CDR1 SGHAT and CDR2 FQNNGV. This CDR3 comprises 17 residues. The DNA of the CDR3 is TGCGCCAGCAGCCCAAGGACTAGCGGGGTACCCTACAATGAGCAGTTCTTC. Encoded protein: CASSPRTSGVPYNEQFF.

Details on this clonotype: This may come from a read error, since a much larger clone is one base off. CDR3 in DNA: TGCGCCAGCAGCTCCTCCGGGAGCGGCTACAATGAGCAGTTCTTC. Translation gives CASSSSGSGYNEQFF. This sequence joins TRBV5-1 and TRBJ2-1; tentatively, D is TRBD2 (6 bases). There are 15 residues in the CDR3. Per the germline V gene, CDR1 is SGHRS and CDR2 is YFSETQ. V was pared by 3 bases and J by 3 bases, with 13 bases between.

This chain uses TRBV19 with TRBJ2-1; 7 nucleotides align to TRBD1. The CDR3 is made up of 14 amino acids. CDR1 is LNHDA, CDR2 SQIVND, per germline (reference sequence). The trim removed 7 bases at V and 5 bases at J, leaving 8 bases unmatched. The CDR3 region has the DNA TGTGCCAGTACCCCCGGGACAGCCCACAATGAGCAGTTCTTC. Translating it yields CASTPGTAHNEQFF.

This clonotype was detected ten times or more. The chain recombines TRBV20-1 with TRBJ2-5; possible D gene TRBD2, 6 bases. Germline assignment: CDR1 DFQATT and CDR2 SNEGSKA (reference sequence). The CDR3 contains 15 residues. V was trimmed by 0 bases and J by 2 bases, leaving 13 bases between them. DNA of the CDR3: TGCAGTGCTAGAGATGCCCGACTAGTACAAGAGACCCAGTACTTC. Translated: CSARDARLVQETQYF.

This clonotype was counted many times. The chain links TRBV10-3 to TRBJ2-1; TRBD2 aligns across 9 bases. V dropped 4 bases and J dropped 4; count of bases not matched to a gene: 2. Per germline, CDR1 ENHRY and CDR2 SYGVKD. This CDR3 is 14 amino acids long. Here the CDR3 DNA reads TGTGCCATCAGTGTAGCGGGAGAGTACAATGAGCAGTTCTTC. This translates into CAISVAGEYNEQFF.

The rearrangement joins TRBV20-1 to TRBJ2-1, with 7 positions matching TRBD2. Germline assignment: CDR1 DFQATT and CDR2 SNEGSKA (reference sequence). The length of the CDR3 is 15 residues. Unmatched junction bases numbered 10, after V lost 5 bases and J lost 3 bases. CDR3 residues: CSAPPRGEVYNEQFF. CDR3 bases: TGCAGTGCTCCCCCTCGGGGGGAGGTCTACAATGAGCAGTTCTTC.

V is TRBV9 and J is TRBJ1-3, with D possibly TRBD1 on 5 matching bases. The V end lost 4 bases, the J end lost 7 bases, and 15 bases lay between the germline ends. This CDR3 region has 14 residues. CDR1 and CDR2 from the germline V gene are SGDLS and YYNGEE. The DNA of the CDR3 is TGTGCCAGCAGCCCCGACAGCTCCAGCAACACCATATATTTT. Translation: CASSPDSSSNTIYF.

This clonotype was seen only once. Relative to the germline gene, one junction end is altered; a read error may explain this. The V call is TRBV13, the J call TRBJ2-2; 12 bases line up with TRBD2. The CDR3 runs 16 residues. Germline V lookup: CDR1 PRHDT, CDR2 FYEKMQ (reference sequence). CDR3 DNA sequence: TGTGCCAGCAGCCCCCGGACTAGCGGGAACACCGGGGAGCCGTTTTTT. It specifies CASSPRTSGNTGEPFF. The variable domain in full, completed from reference TRBV13 and TRBJ2-2, reads AAGVIQSPRHLIKEKRETATLKCYPIPRHDTVYWYQQGPGQDPQFLISFYEKMQSDKGSIPDRFSAQQFSDYHSELNMSSLELGDSALYFCASSPRTSGNTGEPFFGEGSRLTVL.